This T cell receptor (beta chain) originates from a study of cytomegalovirus exposure and HLA in healthy donors. PCR involved 60 Vbeta and 13 Jbeta primers. Here immunoSEQ multiplex PCR was the method, and the copy in TCRdb shows in-frame clones only, minus some. Seen here are 150,000 to 200,000 clones, roughly four fifths observed once, and the top ten hold around 4.9%. This CDR3 has 15 amino acids. Although they were nominally healthy when sampled, donors likely had unrecorded immune exposures. Study-wide points: V- and J-gene trimming of TCR beta was linked (in a later analysis) to a missense DCLRE1C variant. A previous analysis found most TCR beta V segments productive roughly 87% or roughly 30% of the time. Common viral pathogens seemed, in a later analysis, to connect with several of the most significant clusters.

As for this clone: The antigen is unknown.

The TCR sequence derives from a man aged 18-30 years in good health and CMV-seronegative. The sequenced material came from PBMCs. The chain couples TRBV21-1 to TRBJ1-2. TRBV21-1 represents a pseudogene. The CDR3 loop reads CASSPLRAGMDGYTF. In DNA, the CDR3 is TGTGCCAGCAGCCCACTAAGGGCGGGTATGGATGGCTACACCTTC.